This TCR beta chain was recovered during a study of OX40 agonist ivuxolimab in advanced cancers. Data came from immunoSEQ multiplex PCR; TCRdb stores just in-frame clones and leaves some out. This sample has about 28,000 clones, with more than 75% found just once. The germline V and J ends were trimmed by 0 bases and 6 bases, with 9 bases remaining between them. This CDR3 contains 13 residues. The V gene's germline CDR1 is SGDLS and CDR2 YYNGEE. With baseline, cycle 4 day 1, and cycle 7 day 1 as timepoints, blood was sampled. The sequencing here drew on CD4+ or CD8+ T cells sorted from blood, taken in a trial of the OX40 agonist ivuxolimab. The TCR originated in an adult with an advanced solid tumor such as melanoma, head and neck, liver or kidney cancer. V is TRBV9 and J is TRBJ1-1; no firm D call. CDR3 residues: CASSVDLHSEAFF. The CDR3 DNA is TGTGCCAGCAGCGTAGATTTGCACTCTGAAGCTTTCTTT.